Below are 3 T cell receptor beta chains sequenced from a single sample in a study of blood T cells in healthy people across ages. A second roughly 7 to 12 cycle PCR used barcoded and J-beta primers. One entry per CDR3 protein results from TCRdb running MiXCR on the 5' RACE reads. The table lists 1.6 million or so distinct CDR3 sequences, around 35% of them singletons. Input material: blood. These receptor sequences come from a woman between 25 and 40 years old in good health.

The chain employs TRBV6-1 and TRBJ2-3, with D perhaps being TRBD1 or TRBD2 (5 bases each). Trimming left V 0 bases short and J 3 bases short, with 10 bases between. The CDR3 is 15 amino acids. Germline CDR1 and CDR2: MNHNS and SASEGT. CDR3 bases: TGTGCCAGCAGTGAAGCGAGGGCAGGGACAGATACGCAGTATTTT. Translating it yields CASSEARAGTDTQYF.

The gene calls are TRBV27 and TRBJ1-1, with a tentative D call TRBD1 (6 bases). The V end was cut by 0 bases, the J end by 7 bases, with 12 bases between. The CDR3 spans 14 residues. The germline CDR1 and CDR2 sequences are MNHEY and SMNVEV (reference sequence). The CDR3 DNA follows: TGTGCCAGCAGTTTATCCTACAGGGAAGTTGAAGCTTTCTTT. Residues: CASSLSYREVEAFF.

The CDR3 spells CASLAGVLRSGQFF. The CDR3 bases are TGTGCCAGCCTAGCGGGAGTCCTACGTAGCGGGCAGTTCTTC. The chain links TRBV2 to TRBJ2-1; 10 bases align to TRBD2. J gave up 12 bases and V 8 bases, and 13 bases lay outside the gene matches. CDR1 is SNHLY, CDR2 FYNNEI, per germline. CDR3 length: 14 amino acids.